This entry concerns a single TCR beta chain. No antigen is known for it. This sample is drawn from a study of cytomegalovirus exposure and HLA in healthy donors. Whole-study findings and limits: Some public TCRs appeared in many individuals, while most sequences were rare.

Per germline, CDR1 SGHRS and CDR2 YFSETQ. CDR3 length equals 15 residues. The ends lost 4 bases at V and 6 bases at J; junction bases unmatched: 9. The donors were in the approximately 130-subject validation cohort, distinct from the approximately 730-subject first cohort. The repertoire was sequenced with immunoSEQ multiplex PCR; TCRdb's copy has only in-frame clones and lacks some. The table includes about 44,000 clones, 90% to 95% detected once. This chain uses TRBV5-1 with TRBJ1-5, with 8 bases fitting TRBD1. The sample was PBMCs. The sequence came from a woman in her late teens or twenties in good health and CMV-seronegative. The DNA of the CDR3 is TGCGCCAGCAGCGCGACAGGGGTGACGGGTCAGCCCCAGCATTTT. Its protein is CASSATGVTGQPQHF.